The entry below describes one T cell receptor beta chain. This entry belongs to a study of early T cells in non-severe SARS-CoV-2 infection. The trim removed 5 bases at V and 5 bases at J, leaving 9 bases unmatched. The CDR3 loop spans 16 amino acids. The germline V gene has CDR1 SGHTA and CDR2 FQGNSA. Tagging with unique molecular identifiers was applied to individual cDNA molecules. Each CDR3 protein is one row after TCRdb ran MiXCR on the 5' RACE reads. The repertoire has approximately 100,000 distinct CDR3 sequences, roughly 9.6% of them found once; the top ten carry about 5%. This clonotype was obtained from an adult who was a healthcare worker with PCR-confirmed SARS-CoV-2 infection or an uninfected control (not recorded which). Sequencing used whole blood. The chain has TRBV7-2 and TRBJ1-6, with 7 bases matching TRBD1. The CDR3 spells CASSATGSGNNSPLHF. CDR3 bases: TGTGCCAGCAGCGCGACAGGGAGTGGCAATAATTCACCCCTCCACTTT.